This T cell receptor (beta chain) was captured by sequencing in a study of graft-versus-host responses after intestinal transplantation. The repertoire was sequenced with immunoSEQ multiplex PCR; TCRdb's copy has only in-frame clones and lacks some. This sample has some 83,000 clones, with roughly 91% found just once. Overall study findings and caveats: Declines in HvG clones occurring early post-transplant were associated with peak circulating GvH clone levels.

From germline, CDR1 is LNHNV and CDR2 YYDKDF (reference sequence). The CDR3 contains 15 residues. The germline V and J ends were trimmed by 0 bases and 0 bases, with 7 bases remaining between them. Comments on this clone: Its target is unknown.

V gene TRBV15 combines with J gene TRBJ2-3; no reliable D call. The material was unstimulated CD4+ T cells sorted from spleen or lymph node cells, obtained before intestinal transplant. The source is a human donor who received an intestinal transplant. The CDR3 nucleotides are TGTGCCACCAGCAGAGATTCAGGAAGCACAGATACGCAGTATTTT. It yields the protein CATSRDSGSTDTQYF.